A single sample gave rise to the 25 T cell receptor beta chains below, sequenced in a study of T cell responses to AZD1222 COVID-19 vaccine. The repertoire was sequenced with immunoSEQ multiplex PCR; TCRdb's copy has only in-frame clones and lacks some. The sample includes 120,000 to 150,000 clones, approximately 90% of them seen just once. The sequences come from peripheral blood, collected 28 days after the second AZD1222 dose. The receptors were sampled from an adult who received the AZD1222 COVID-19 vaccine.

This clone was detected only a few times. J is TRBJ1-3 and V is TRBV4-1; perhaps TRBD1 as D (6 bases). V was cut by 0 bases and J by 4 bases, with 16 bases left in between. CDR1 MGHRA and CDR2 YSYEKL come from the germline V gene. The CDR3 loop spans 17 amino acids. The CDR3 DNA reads TGCGCCAGCAGCCAAGATTCCCAGGGGTGGAGGGGAAACACCATATATTTT. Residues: CASSQDSQGWRGNTIYF.

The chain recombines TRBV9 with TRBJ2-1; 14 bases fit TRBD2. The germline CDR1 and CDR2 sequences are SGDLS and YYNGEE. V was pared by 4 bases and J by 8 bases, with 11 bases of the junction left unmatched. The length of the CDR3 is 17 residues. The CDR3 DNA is TGTGCCAGCAGCCTGGGACTAGCGGGAGAAGGGGGAGATGAGCAGTTCTTC. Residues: CASSLGLAGEGGDEQFF.

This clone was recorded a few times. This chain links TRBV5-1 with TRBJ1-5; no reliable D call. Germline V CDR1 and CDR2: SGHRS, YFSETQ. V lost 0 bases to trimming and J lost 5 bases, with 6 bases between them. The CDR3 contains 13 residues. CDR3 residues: CASSLVPDQPQHF. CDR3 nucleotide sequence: TGCGCCAGCAGCTTGGTTCCCGATCAGCCCCAGCATTTT.

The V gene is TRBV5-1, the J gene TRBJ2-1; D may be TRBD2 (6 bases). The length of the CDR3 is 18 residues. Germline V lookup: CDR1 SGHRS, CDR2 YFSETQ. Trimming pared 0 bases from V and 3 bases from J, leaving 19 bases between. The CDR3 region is CASSLEVLAGSHYNEQFF. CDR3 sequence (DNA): TGCGCCAGCAGCTTGGAGGTTCTGGCGGGATCCCACTACAATGAGCAGTTCTTC.

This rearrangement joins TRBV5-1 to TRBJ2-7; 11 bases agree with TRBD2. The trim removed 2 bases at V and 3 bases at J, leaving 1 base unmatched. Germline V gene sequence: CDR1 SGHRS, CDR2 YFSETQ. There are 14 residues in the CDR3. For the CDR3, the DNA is TGCGCCAGCAGCTTTACTAGCGGGAGCTACGAGCAGTACTTC. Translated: CASSFTSGSYEQYF.

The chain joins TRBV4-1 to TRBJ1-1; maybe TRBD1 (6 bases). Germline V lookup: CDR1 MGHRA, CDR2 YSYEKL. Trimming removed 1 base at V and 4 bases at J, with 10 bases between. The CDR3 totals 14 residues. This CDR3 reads CASSQVGAGTEAFF. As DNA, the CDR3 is TGCGCCAGCAGCCAAGTGGGGGCAGGCACTGAAGCTTTCTTT.

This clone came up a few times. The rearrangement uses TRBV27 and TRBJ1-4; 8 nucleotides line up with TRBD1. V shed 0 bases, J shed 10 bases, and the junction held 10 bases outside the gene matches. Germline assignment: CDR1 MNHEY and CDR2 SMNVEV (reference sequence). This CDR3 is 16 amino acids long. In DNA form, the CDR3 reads TGTGCCAGCAGTTTATCGTTACAGGGGGGACGGGGAAAACTGTTTTTT. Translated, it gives CASSLSLQGGRGKLFF.

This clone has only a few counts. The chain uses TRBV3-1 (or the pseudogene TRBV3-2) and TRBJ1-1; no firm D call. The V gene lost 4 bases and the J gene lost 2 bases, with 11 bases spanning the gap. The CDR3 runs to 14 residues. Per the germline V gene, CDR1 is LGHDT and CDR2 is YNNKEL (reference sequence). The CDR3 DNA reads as TGTGCCAGCAGCCCCTTCGGGCAAAACACTGAAGCTTTCTTT. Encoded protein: CASSPFGQNTEAFF.

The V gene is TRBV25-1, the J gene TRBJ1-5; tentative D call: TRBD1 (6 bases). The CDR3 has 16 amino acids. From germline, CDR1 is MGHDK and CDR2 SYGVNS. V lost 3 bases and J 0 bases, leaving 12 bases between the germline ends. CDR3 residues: CASSDSQGGSNQPQHF. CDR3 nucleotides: TGTGCCAGCAGTGACTCACAGGGAGGTAGCAATCAGCCCCAGCATTTT.

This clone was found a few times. CDR3 in amino acids: CASSSWAGQGGSPLHF. CDR3 nucleotide sequence: TGTGCCAGCAGCTCTTGGGCGGGACAGGGAGGTTCACCCCTCCACTTT. The chain uses TRBV7-2 and TRBJ1-6; TRBD1 aligns across 9 bases. From germline, CDR1 is SGHTA and CDR2 FQGNSA. The CDR3 is 16 amino acids. The V segment lost 4 bases and the J segment 9 bases; nucleotides outside the gene matches: 10.

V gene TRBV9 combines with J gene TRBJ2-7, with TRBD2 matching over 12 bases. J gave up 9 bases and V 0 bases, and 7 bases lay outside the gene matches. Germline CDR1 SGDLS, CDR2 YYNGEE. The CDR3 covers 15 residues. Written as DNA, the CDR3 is TGTGCCAGCAGCGTAGAATCTAGCGGGAGGGCCGGGCAGTACTTC. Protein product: CASSVESSGRAGQYF.

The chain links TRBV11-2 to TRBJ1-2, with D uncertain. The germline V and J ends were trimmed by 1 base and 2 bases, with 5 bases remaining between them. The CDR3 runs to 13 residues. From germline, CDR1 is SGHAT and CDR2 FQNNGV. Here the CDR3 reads CASSLGLNYGYTF. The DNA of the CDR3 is TGTGCCAGCAGCTTAGGACTCAACTATGGCTACACCTTC. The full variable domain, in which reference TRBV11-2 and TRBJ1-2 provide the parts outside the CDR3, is EAGVAQSPRYKIIEKRQSVAFWCNPISGHATLYWYQQILGQGPKLLIQFQNNGVVDDSQLPKDRFSAERLKGVDSTLKIQPAKLEDSAVYLCASSLGLNYGYTFGSGTRLTVV.

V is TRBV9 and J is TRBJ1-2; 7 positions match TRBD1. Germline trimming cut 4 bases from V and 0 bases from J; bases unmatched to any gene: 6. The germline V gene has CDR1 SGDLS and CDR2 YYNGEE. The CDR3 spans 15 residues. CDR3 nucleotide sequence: TGTGCCAGCAGCCTCGGGACAGCCACTAACTATGGCTACACCTTC. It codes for CASSLGTATNYGYTF.

DNA for the CDR3: TGTGCCAGCAGTACCGGGACAGGGTGGGAGACCCAGTACTTC. As protein: CASSTGTGWETQYF. V and J are TRBV6-5 and TRBJ2-5; 9 nucleotides line up with TRBD1. Germline V gene sequence: CDR1 MNHEY, CDR2 SVGAGI. CDR3 length: 14 amino acids. Germline trimming cut 5 bases from V and 5 bases from J; bases unmatched to any gene: 6.

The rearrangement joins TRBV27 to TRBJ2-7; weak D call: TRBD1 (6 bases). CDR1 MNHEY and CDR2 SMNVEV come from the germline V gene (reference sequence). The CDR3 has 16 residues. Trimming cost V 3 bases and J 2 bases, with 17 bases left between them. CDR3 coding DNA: TGTGCCAGCAGTTTGAGAGCCGGGACACCAACCTACGAGCAGTACTTC. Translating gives CASSLRAGTPTYEQYF.

CDR3 residues: CASSAGTANEKLFF. DNA for the CDR3: TGTGCCAGCAGCGCCGGGACAGCGAATGAAAAACTGTTTTTT. The V gene is TRBV6-5, the J gene TRBJ1-4, with 7 nucleotides matching TRBD1. The CDR3 length is 14 residues. The V segment lost 6 bases and the J segment 5 bases; nucleotides outside the gene matches: 6. The V gene's germline CDR1 is MNHEY and CDR2 SVGAGI.

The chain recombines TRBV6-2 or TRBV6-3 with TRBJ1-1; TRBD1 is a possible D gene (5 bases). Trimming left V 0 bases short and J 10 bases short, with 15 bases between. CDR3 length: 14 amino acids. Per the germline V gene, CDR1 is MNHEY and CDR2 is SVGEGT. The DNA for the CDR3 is TGTGCCAGCAGTTACTCCCCCGGCATCGGGGGAGCTTTCTTT. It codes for CASSYSPGIGGAFF.

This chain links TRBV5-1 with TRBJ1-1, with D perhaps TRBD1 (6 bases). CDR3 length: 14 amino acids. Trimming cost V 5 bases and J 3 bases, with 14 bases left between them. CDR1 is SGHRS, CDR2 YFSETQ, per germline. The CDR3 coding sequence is TGCGCCAGCAGTTCCACAGGGCCGGACACTGAAGCTTTCTTT. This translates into CASSSTGPDTEAFF.

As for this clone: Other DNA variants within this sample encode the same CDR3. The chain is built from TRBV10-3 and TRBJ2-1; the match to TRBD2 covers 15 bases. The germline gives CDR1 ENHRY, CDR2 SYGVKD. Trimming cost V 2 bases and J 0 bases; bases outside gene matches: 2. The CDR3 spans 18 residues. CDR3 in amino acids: CAISEGLAGGDSYNEQFF. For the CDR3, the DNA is TGTGCCATCAGTGAGGGACTAGCGGGAGGGGACTCCTACAATGAGCAGTTCTTC.

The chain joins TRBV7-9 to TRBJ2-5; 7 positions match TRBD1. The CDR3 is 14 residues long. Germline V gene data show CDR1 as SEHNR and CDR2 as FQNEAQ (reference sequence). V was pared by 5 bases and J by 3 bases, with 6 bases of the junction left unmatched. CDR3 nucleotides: TGTGCCAGCAGCAGAGACAGGGCGGAAGAGACCCAGTACTTC. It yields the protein CASSRDRAEETQYF.

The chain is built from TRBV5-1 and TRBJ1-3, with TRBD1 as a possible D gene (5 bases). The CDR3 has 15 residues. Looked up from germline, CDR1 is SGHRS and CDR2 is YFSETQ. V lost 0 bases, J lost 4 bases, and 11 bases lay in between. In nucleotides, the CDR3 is TGCGCCAGCAGCTTGGCCCCGGGGCTGGGAAACACCATATATTTT. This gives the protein CASSLAPGLGNTIYF.

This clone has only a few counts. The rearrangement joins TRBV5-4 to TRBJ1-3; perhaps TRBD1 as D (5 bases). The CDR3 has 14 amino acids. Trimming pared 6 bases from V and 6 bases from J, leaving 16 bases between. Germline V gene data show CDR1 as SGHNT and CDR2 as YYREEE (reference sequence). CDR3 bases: TGTGCCAGCACCTCCGGAGGGGAGCCAAACACCATATATTTT. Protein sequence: CASTSGGEPNTIYF.

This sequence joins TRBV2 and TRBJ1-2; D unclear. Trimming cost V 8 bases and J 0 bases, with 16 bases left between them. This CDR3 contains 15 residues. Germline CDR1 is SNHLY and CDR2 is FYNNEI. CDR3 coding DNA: TGTGCCAGCGAGGGTGGGCCTGGAGCTAACTATGGCTACACCTTC. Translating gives CASEGGPGANYGYTF. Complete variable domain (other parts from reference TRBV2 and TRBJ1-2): EPEVTQTPSHQVTQMGQEVILRCVPISNHLYFYWYRQILGQKVEFLVSFYNNEISEKSEIFDDQFSVERPDGSNFTLKIRSTKLEDSAMYFCASEGGPGANYGYTFGSGTRLTVV.

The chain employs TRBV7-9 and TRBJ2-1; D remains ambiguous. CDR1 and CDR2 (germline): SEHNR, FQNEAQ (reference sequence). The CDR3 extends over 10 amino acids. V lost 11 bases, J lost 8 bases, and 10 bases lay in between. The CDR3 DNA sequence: TGTGCCGGATATCGCGATGAGCAGTTCTTC. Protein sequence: CAGYRDEQFF.

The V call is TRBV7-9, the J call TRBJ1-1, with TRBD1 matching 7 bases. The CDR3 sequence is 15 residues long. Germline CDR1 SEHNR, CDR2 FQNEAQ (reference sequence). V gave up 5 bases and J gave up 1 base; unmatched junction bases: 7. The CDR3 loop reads CASSRRTGENTEAFF. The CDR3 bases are TGTGCCAGCAGCCGTCGGACAGGCGAGAACACTGAAGCTTTCTTT.